This T cell receptor beta chain was documented in a study of shared clonotypes between healthy human individuals. To note about this clone: No antigen is known for it.

The germline CDR1 and CDR2 sequences are LGHNA and YNFKEQ. The CDR3 is made up of 15 amino acids. Trimming left V 1 base short and J 4 bases short, with 14 bases between. Assay used: immunoSEQ multiplex PCR; TCRdb lists only in-frame clones, some missing. The sample has about 2.2 million clones, more than 85% seen once. Broader study findings: An effect of sequencing depth on clonotype sharing among donors was expected.

CD45RO negativity and positive selection for CCR7 defined naive CD8 cells, a population that excluded terminally differentiated effector memory CD45RA+ cells. The TCR sequence derives from a man aged 18 to 29 in good health. Some clones in this sample may be carry-over from other donors' samples. The material sequenced was naive CD8+ T cells from PBMCs. The chain employs TRBV4-2 and TRBJ2-7, with D perhaps matching TRBD1 or TRBD2 (6 bases each). CDR3 coding DNA: TGTGCCAGCAGCCAAGGAGGGGGGAGAAGGTACGAGCAGTACTTC. Residues: CASSQGGGRRYEQYF.